These 26 T cell receptor beta chains share one sample of origin, sequenced in a study of shared clonotypes between healthy human individuals. Method: immunoSEQ multiplex PCR; TCRdb's copy keeps in-frame clones and lacks some. The sample comprises 2 million to 3 million clones, 80% to 95% of which are singletons, and 0.35% to 0.45% rests with the top ten. Sequenced: naive CD4+ T cells from PBMCs. Indicated subset: CD45RA+ positively selected. The receptors stem from a man between 18 and 29 years old in good health. Some clones in this sample may be carry-over from other donors' samples.

V and J are TRBV6-5 and TRBJ2-5, with a tentative D call TRBD2 (6 bases). CDR1 and CDR2 (germline): MNHEY, SVGAGI. Trimming removed 6 bases at V and 1 base at J, with 15 bases between. The CDR3 runs 15 residues. The CDR3 loop is CASRSTRGGQETQYF. For the CDR3, the DNA is TGTGCCAGCAGAAGCACGCGGGGTGGCCAAGAGACCCAGTACTTC.

The chain joins TRBV5-4 to TRBJ2-5; 10 bases are shared with TRBD2. J gave up 3 bases and V 1 base, and 6 bases lay outside the gene matches. CDR1 is SGHNT and CDR2 is YYREEE in the germline V gene (reference sequence). This CDR3 has 16 amino acids. For the CDR3, the DNA is TGTGCCAGCAGCTTGTTCGCACTAGCGGGGAAAGAGACCCAGTACTTC. Translating it yields CASSLFALAGKETQYF.

This rearrangement joins TRBV9 to TRBJ1-5; the D gene is possibly TRBD1 (6 bases). V was clipped by 0 bases and J by 7 bases, with 11 bases between them. This CDR3 comprises 14 residues. CDR1 and CDR2 from the germline V gene are SGDLS and YYNGEE. This chain's CDR3 is CASSVGGGEQPQHF. CDR3 in DNA: TGTGCCAGCAGCGTAGGAGGGGGGGAACAGCCCCAGCATTTT.

About this clone itself: This sample also contains other DNA sequences that code for the same CDR3. The chain combines TRBV20-1 with TRBJ2-1; D is ambiguous. Trimming removed 2 bases at V and 7 bases at J, with 6 bases between. The CDR3 is made up of 11 amino acids. The germline V gene has CDR1 DFQATT and CDR2 SNEGSKA (reference sequence). CDR3 in DNA: TGCAGTGCTAGAAGGAGAAATGAGCAGTTCTTC. It is translated as CSARRRNEQFF.

This clone appeared a single time. The chain links TRBV28 to TRBJ2-7; D ambiguous. The ends were cut back, 5 bases at V and 5 bases at J, with 10 bases in the middle. This CDR3 is 12 amino acids long. Germline CDR1 MDHEN, CDR2 SYDVKM. This chain's CDR3 is CASSLPKHEQYF. The CDR3 bases are TGTGCCAGCAGTCTACCAAAACACGAGCAGTACTTC.

CDR3 protein: CASSVQGDAYEQYF. CDR3 nucleotides: TGCGCCAGCAGCGTACAGGGGGACGCCTACGAGCAGTACTTC. The rearrangement joins TRBV5-1 to TRBJ2-7, with 8 positions matching TRBD1. This CDR3 is 14 amino acids long. Trimming cost V 4 bases and J 2 bases; bases outside gene matches: 5. CDR1 and CDR2 (germline): SGHRS, YFSETQ. Variable domain in full (rest from reference TRBV5-1 and TRBJ2-7): KAGVTQTPRYLIKTRGQQVTLSCSPISGHRSVSWYQQTPGQGLQFLFEYFSETQRNKGNFPGRFSGRQFSNSRSEMNVSTLELGDSALYLCASSVQGDAYEQYFGPGTRLTVT.

CDR3 DNA sequence: TGCGCCAGCGGACAGGAGAGCACAGATACGCAGTATTTT. Encoded protein: CASGQESTDTQYF. The V gene is TRBV5-1, the J gene TRBJ2-3; 7 bases map to TRBD1. The CDR3 totals 13 residues. Germline V CDR1 and CDR2: SGHRS, YFSETQ. The V segment lost 7 bases and the J segment 0 bases; nucleotides outside the gene matches: 2.

The chain combines TRBV14 with TRBJ2-1, with D perhaps matching TRBD1 or TRBD2 (6 bases each). Germline CDR1 SGHDN, CDR2 FVKESK. This CDR3 has 16 residues. Trimming left V 5 bases short and J 7 bases short, with 21 bases between. CDR3 sequence (DNA): TGTGCCAGCAGCTCTAGGGGGACTTCTAACAGGAATGAGCAGTTCTTC. It translates to CASSSRGTSNRNEQFF.

The chain links TRBV28 to TRBJ2-1, with 8 bases that match TRBD2. J gave up 6 bases and V 3 bases, and 4 bases lay outside the gene matches. Germline V gene lookup returns CDR1 MDHEN and CDR2 SYDVKM. The CDR3 sequence is 14 residues long. The CDR3 is CASSLGGLANEQFF. The CDR3 DNA follows: TGTGCCAGCAGTTTGGGCGGACTAGCCAATGAGCAGTTCTTC.

As regards this clone: The sample contains more than one DNA sequence encoding this CDR3. The chain employs TRBV20-1 and TRBJ2-5, with unresolved D. Trimming shortened V by 6 bases and J by 3 bases, and 5 bases separated the two germline ends. Germline V CDR1 and CDR2: DFQATT, SNEGSKA (reference sequence). CDR3 length: 10 amino acids. The CDR3: CSAAEETQYF. Written as DNA, the CDR3 is TGCAGTGCCGCCGAAGAGACCCAGTACTTC.

A note on this clone: The sample holds other DNA sequences that translate to the same CDR3. The V gene is TRBV18, the J gene TRBJ2-5, with TRBD1 matching 9 bases. This CDR3 is 15 amino acids long. Trimming took 2 bases from V and 1 from J; bases not matched to a gene: 2. CDR1 and CDR2 from the germline V gene are KGHSH and LQKENI. The CDR3 DNA reads as TGTGCCAGCTCACCAACGACAGGGGGCCAAGAGACCCAGTACTTC. Protein sequence: CASSPTTGGQETQYF.

This chain connects TRBV29-1 to TRBJ2-5; 9 nucleotides agree with TRBD2. The V gene end was trimmed by 1 base and the J gene end by 2 bases; junction bases not matched to a gene: 5. This CDR3 region has 15 residues. CDR1 and CDR2 from the germline V gene are SQVTM and ANQGSEA. In DNA, the CDR3 is TGCAGCGTTGAAGGTGGGACTAGCAGACAAGAGACCCAGTACTTC. It translates to CSVEGGTSRQETQYF. The whole variable domain, filled in from reference TRBV29-1 and TRBJ2-5, reads SAVISQKPSRDICQRGTSLTIQCQVDSQVTMMFWYRQQPGQSLTLIATANQGSEATYESGFVIDKFPISRPNLTFSTLTVSNMSPEDSSIYLCSVEGGTSRQETQYFGPGTRLLVL.

This chain uses TRBV28 with TRBJ1-2; no reliable D call. The germline V gene encodes CDR1 MDHEN and CDR2 SYDVKM. V was cut by 6 bases and J by 3 bases, with 11 bases left in between. The CDR3 spans 13 residues. CDR3 sequence (DNA): TGTGCCAGCAGCCTTGGGTCCGACTATGGCTACACCTTC. The encoded protein is CASSLGSDYGYTF.

This rearrangement joins TRBV12-5 to TRBJ2-2; TRBD1 agrees at 10 bases. The CDR3 sequence is 15 residues long. From germline, CDR1 is LGHNT and CDR2 FRNRAP. Trimming removed 4 bases from V and 3 bases from J; junction bases left unmatched: 2. The CDR3 region is CASGSGQGYTGELFF. DNA for the CDR3: TGTGCTAGTGGTTCGGGACAGGGGTACACCGGGGAGCTGTTTTTT.

The chain employs TRBV5-6 and TRBJ1-2; D gene uncertain. The ends were cut back, 4 bases at V and 1 base at J, with 5 bases in the middle. The germline V gene has CDR1 SGHDT and CDR2 YYEEEE. The CDR3 runs 12 residues. CDR3 nucleotide sequence: TGTGCCAGCAGCAACGGTAACTATGGCTACACCTTC. Translated: CASSNGNYGYTF.

The chain is built from TRBV2 and TRBJ1-2, with 9 bases identical to TRBD1. The V gene end was trimmed by 6 bases and the J gene end by 3 bases; junction bases not matched to a gene: 5. Germline V CDR1 and CDR2: SNHLY, FYNNEI. The CDR3 covers 14 residues. DNA of the CDR3: TGTGCCAGCAGCCTCCGGGACAGGGACTATGGCTACACCTTC. Amino acid sequence: CASSLRDRDYGYTF. The full variable domain, its missing parts supplied by reference TRBV2 and TRBJ1-2, is EPEVTQTPSHQVTQMGQEVILRCVPISNHLYFYWYRQILGQKVEFLVSFYNNEISEKSEIFDDQFSVERPDGSNFTLKIRSTKLEDSAMYFCASSLRDRDYGYTFGSGTRLTVV.

The chain uses TRBV2 and TRBJ1-3; maybe TRBD1 (5 bases). CDR1 and CDR2 (germline): SNHLY, FYNNEI. The ends were cut back, 2 bases at V and 0 bases at J, with 8 bases in the middle. The CDR3 totals 15 residues. The CDR3: CASSEPGFSGNTIYF. In nucleotides, the CDR3 is TGTGCCAGCAGTGAACCAGGGTTCTCTGGAAACACCATATATTTT.

Here the CDR3 reads CASSPIPVGNQPQHF. The CDR3 DNA follows: TGTGCCAGCAGCCCCATCCCGGTGGGCAATCAGCCCCAGCATTTT. The chain has TRBV28 and TRBJ1-5; no firm D call. Germline lookup yields CDR1 MDHEN and CDR2 SYDVKM. The V and J ends lost 6 bases and 2 bases respectively, with 14 bases between them. This CDR3 contains 15 residues.

The chain recombines TRBV5-1 with TRBJ1-4; D uncertain. V lost 4 bases to trimming and J lost 0 bases, with 22 bases between them. The CDR3 covers 19 residues. CDR1 and CDR2 from the germline V gene are SGHRS and YFSETQ. The CDR3 DNA is TGCGCCAGCAGCGCCGGTTCCTTCTCTCCCTTATCAACTAATGAAAAACTGTTTTTT. It codes for CASSAGSFSPLSTNEKLFF.

The CDR3 sequence: CASSLRVAGGYTDTQYF. CDR3 nucleotide sequence: TGCGCCAGCAGCTTGCGCGTAGCGGGAGGGTACACAGATACGCAGTATTTT. The chain has TRBV5-1 and TRBJ2-3; the match to TRBD2 covers 11 bases. This CDR3 has 17 amino acids. CDR1 is SGHRS, CDR2 YFSETQ, per germline. The V and J ends lost 1 base and 2 bases, in that order; junction bases with no gene match: 6.

The chain joins TRBV4-1 to TRBJ2-3, with D unresolved. The CDR3 contains 14 residues. V was cut by 1 base and J by 6 bases, with 11 bases left in between. CDR1 MGHRA and CDR2 YSYEKL come from the germline V gene. Written as DNA, the CDR3 is TGCGCCAGCAGCCAAGTCAGCACATCCGATACGCAGTATTTT. Translating gives CASSQVSTSDTQYF.

The genes are TRBV19 and TRBJ2-5; TRBD2 matches at 7 bases. After removal of 0 bases from V and 7 bases from J, the junction contained 11 bases not matched to a gene. Germline V gives CDR1 LNHDA, CDR2 SQIVND (reference sequence). This CDR3 region has 16 residues. The chain's CDR3 is CASSIERTREYGTQYF. In nucleotides, the CDR3 is TGTGCCAGTAGTATAGAAAGGACTAGAGAGTACGGGACCCAGTACTTC.

The chain links TRBV6-6 to TRBJ2-1; 7 bases map to TRBD2. The trim removed 5 bases at V and 10 bases at J, leaving 5 bases unmatched. Germline assignment: CDR1 MNHNY and CDR2 SVGAGI (reference sequence). This CDR3 has 12 residues. CDR3 protein: CASSNPGLEQFF. In DNA form, the CDR3 reads TGTGCCAGCAGTAATCCGGGACTAGAGCAGTTCTTC.

The chain joins TRBV7-8 to TRBJ2-2; TRBD2 aligns across 10 bases. Germline CDR1 is SGHVS and CDR2 is FQNEAQ. V dropped 4 bases and J dropped 5; count of bases not matched to a gene: 10. The CDR3 contains 17 residues. As DNA, the CDR3 is TGTGCCAGCAGCTCTGCAGCGGGAGGGCCGCGGACCGGGGAGCTGTTTTTT. It yields the protein CASSSAAGGPRTGELFF.

This clone was observed once. The J gene is TRBJ2-3, the V gene TRBV7-7; D possibly uses TRBD1 or TRBD2 (6 bases each). This CDR3 comprises 15 residues. Trimming shortened V by 5 bases and J by 4 bases, and 16 bases separated the two germline ends. Germline lookup yields CDR1 SSHAT and CDR2 FNYEAQ (reference sequence). The CDR3 spells CASSAGLGGPDTQYF. CDR3 coding DNA: TGTGCCAGCAGCGCCGGGCTCGGGGGCCCAGATACGCAGTATTTT.

The chain recombines TRBV18 with TRBJ1-4; a weak D match, TRBD1 (5 bases). There are 14 residues in the CDR3. Trimming removed 1 base at V and 10 bases at J, with 13 bases between. Germline V gives CDR1 KGHSH, CDR2 LQKENI. CDR3 DNA sequence: TGTGCCAGCTCACCACTGGGGCGCGAGGTAAAACTGTTTTTT. This sequence encodes CASSPLGREVKLFF.